What follows are 26 T cell receptor beta chains derived from one specimen sequenced in a study of CD4 T cells in relation to SARS-CoV-2 and coronaviruses. No antigens are known for them. Unexposed donor CD4+ T cells date from 2011-2018, before the COVID-19 pandemic. CD4+ T cells were isolated from the cells after more than nine days of culture. The assay was immunoSEQ multiplex PCR, and TCRdb's table has in-frame clones only and misses some. In the table there are roughly 12,000 clones, roughly 80% of which are singletons. Sample: CD4+ T cells from PBMCs, cultured in vitro. The receptors were gathered from a human donor in good health.

This clone was seen just once. The V call is TRBV7-2, the J call TRBJ1-4; D is unresolved. The germline CDR1 and CDR2 sequences are SGHTA and FQGNSA. The CDR3 consists of 14 residues. Deletions cut 4 bases from V and 0 bases from J, with 6 bases between. In DNA, the CDR3 is TGTGCCAGCAGCTATTATACAACTAATGAAAAACTGTTTTTT. Protein sequence: CASSYYTTNEKLFF.

This chain uses TRBV30 with TRBJ1-1, with D maybe TRBD1 (6 bases). Per the germline V gene, CDR1 is GTSNPN and CDR2 is SVGIG (reference sequence). Between the trimmed V and J ends, which lost 4 bases and 0 bases, there was a span of 12 bases. This CDR3 has 14 amino acids. In DNA, the CDR3 is TGTGCCTGGACCAAAGGACAGATGAACACTGAAGCTTTCTTT. Translating it yields CAWTKGQMNTEAFF.

The V and J genes are TRBV10-3 and TRBJ1-5; the D gene is possibly TRBD1 (6 bases). The CDR3 has 16 amino acids. With 2 bases removed from V and 3 bases from J, the gap between germline ends came to 14 bases. In germline, CDR1 is ENHRY, CDR2 SYGVKD. The CDR3 here is CAISETEGGSNQPQHF. The CDR3 DNA reads as TGTGCCATCAGTGAGACGGAGGGGGGTTCCAATCAGCCCCAGCATTTT.

In its sample, this clone was seen once. This chain joins TRBV30 and TRBJ2-2; D possibly corresponds to TRBD2 (6 bases). Germline assignment: CDR1 GTSNPN and CDR2 SVGIG (reference sequence). This CDR3 comprises 14 residues. Trimming shortened V by 7 bases and J by 1 base, and 13 bases separated the two germline ends. The CDR3 spells CAYPGAGNTGELFF. The CDR3 bases are TGTGCCTACCCGGGAGCGGGGAACACCGGGGAGCTGTTTTTT.

The chain employs TRBV20-1 and TRBJ2-7, with D unresolved. Germline loops: CDR1 DFQATT, CDR2 SNEGSKA (reference sequence). CDR3 length: 11 residues. Deletions cut 4 bases from V and 4 bases from J, with 8 bases between. This CDR3 reads CSAKREYEQYF. The CDR3 DNA sequence: TGCAGTGCTAAGCGCGAATACGAGCAGTACTTC.

This clone was observed once. The chain links TRBV6-5 to TRBJ2-5; no firm D call. CDR3 length: 14 amino acids. Deletions cut 6 bases from V and 1 base from J, with 12 bases between. Per germline, CDR1 MNHEY and CDR2 SVGAGI. DNA for the CDR3: TGTGCCAGCAGCCTGGTCCGTCGCCAAGAGACCCAGTACTTC. This encodes CASSLVRRQETQYF.

V gene TRBV10-3 combines with J gene TRBJ1-2; D is perhaps TRBD1 (6 bases). Germline values: CDR1 ENHRY, CDR2 SYGVKD. This CDR3 region has 14 residues. V was cut by 2 bases and J by 8 bases, with 15 bases left in between. CDR3 amino acids: CAISEIEGGYGYTF. The CDR3 coding sequence is TGTGCCATCAGTGAGATTGAGGGGGGCTACGGCTACACCTTC.

The chain joins TRBV6-5 to TRBJ2-5, with 9 bases that match TRBD1. Looked up from germline, CDR1 is MNHEY and CDR2 is SVGAGI. V trimming: 6 bases; J trimming: 5 bases; junction bases outside the gene matches: 10. This CDR3 region has 15 residues. The CDR3 sequence: CASSDTTGGWETQYF. CDR3 nucleotide sequence: TGTGCCAGCAGCGACACTACAGGGGGCTGGGAGACCCAGTACTTC.

The chain combines TRBV11-3 with TRBJ1-5; the D is unclear. The CDR3 length is 17 residues. Germline CDR1 SGHNT, CDR2 YENEEA. V lost 6 bases to trimming and J lost 2 bases, with 20 bases between them. The CDR3 coding sequence is TGTGCCAGCAGTCCACTATCCGAGTCGGCCGGCAATCAGCCCCAGCATTTT. It is translated as CASSPLSESAGNQPQHF.

This clone is a singleton in its sample. The chain links TRBV9 to TRBJ1-1; D is unclear. Germline V gene sequence: CDR1 SGDLS, CDR2 YYNGEE. V shed 3 bases and J shed 0 bases, with 6 bases lying between them. The CDR3 is 13 amino acids. CDR3 sequence reads: CASSATVNTEAFF. CDR3 DNA sequence: TGTGCCAGCAGCGCGACCGTGAACACTGAAGCTTTCTTT.

The chain links TRBV5-4 to TRBJ1-2, with D perhaps matching TRBD1 (5 bases). CDR1 and CDR2 from the germline V gene are SGHNT and YYREEE (reference sequence). Trimming cost V 0 bases and J 6 bases, with 12 bases left between them. The CDR3 totals 14 residues. The CDR3 reads CASSLARQGHGYTF. In nucleotides, the CDR3 is TGTGCCAGCAGCTTGGCACGGCAGGGCCATGGCTACACCTTC.

The DNA for the CDR3 is TGTGCCAGCAGCTCGGGACAGGATAATGAAAAACTGTTTTTT. Its translation is CASSSGQDNEKLFF. This rearrangement joins TRBV3-1 (or the pseudogene TRBV3-2) to TRBJ1-4; 8 nucleotides align to TRBD1. Looked up from germline, CDR1 is LGHDT and CDR2 is YNNKEL (reference sequence). The CDR3 totals 14 residues. The V segment lost 5 bases and the J segment 4 bases; nucleotides outside the gene matches: 3.

This clone was seen only once. The V and J genes are TRBV12-2 and TRBJ2-3; TRBD1, the table's D call, lacks a check against the DNA. TRBV12-2 is designated a pseudogene. This CDR3 has 15 amino acids. The CDR3 DNA reads TGTGCAAGTCGCTCGTACAGGGGAGGTACAGATACGCAGTATTTT. Its translation: CASRSYRGGTDTQYF.

V usage is TRBV2 and J usage is TRBJ1-2; a possible D gene is TRBD1 (6 bases). CDR1 is SNHLY and CDR2 is FYNNEI in the germline V gene. This CDR3 has 16 amino acids. V lost 3 bases, J lost 2 bases, and 16 bases lay in between. CDR3 region: CASSDIARQENYGYTF. CDR3 nucleotide sequence: TGTGCCAGCAGTGATATCGCGCGACAGGAAAACTATGGCTACACCTTC. The variable domain in full, with the rest retrieved from reference TRBV2 and TRBJ1-2, is EPEVTQTPSHQVTQMGQEVILRCVPISNHLYFYWYRQILGQKVEFLVSFYNNEISEKSEIFDDQFSVERPDGSNFTLKIRSTKLEDSAMYFCASSDIARQENYGYTFGSGTRLTVV.

This rearrangement joins TRBV3-1 (or the pseudogene TRBV3-2) to TRBJ2-5; 9 positions agree with TRBD2. CDR3 length: 17 amino acids. The junction had 10 bases not matched to a gene; V was cut back by 4 bases and J by 1 base. Germline V gene lookup returns CDR1 LGHDT and CDR2 YNNKEL (reference sequence). In DNA, the CDR3 is TGTGCCAGCAGCCGAGACGTTAGCGGGGGCTCCCAAGAGACCCAGTACTTC. Its protein product is CASSRDVSGGSQETQYF.

The chain employs TRBV7-2 and TRBJ2-7, with 9 bases identical to TRBD2. CDR3 length: 14 residues. V was pared by 5 bases and J by 3 bases, with 5 bases of the junction left unmatched. In germline, CDR1 is SGHTA, CDR2 FQGNSA. CDR3: CASSISGSGYEQYF. The CDR3 DNA reads as TGTGCCAGCAGCATTAGCGGGAGTGGCTACGAGCAGTACTTC.

The V gene is TRBV6-6, the J gene TRBJ2-3; tentatively, D is TRBD2 (6 bases). The V end was cut by 6 bases, the J end by 4 bases, with 17 bases between. Per germline, CDR1 MNHNY and CDR2 SVGAGI (reference sequence). The CDR3 is 15 residues long. The CDR3 nucleotides read TGTGCCAGCAGGGGACTGGGACTGATGGCAGATACGCAGTATTTT. As protein: CASRGLGLMADTQYF.

Only one count was recorded for this clone. The V and J genes are TRBV19 and TRBJ1-1; 9 bases fit TRBD1. The CDR3 has 15 amino acids. Germline loops: CDR1 LNHDA, CDR2 SQIVND (reference sequence). V gave up 4 bases and J gave up 6 bases; unmatched junction bases: 9. This chain's CDR3 is CASSNPYRGRSEAFF. Here the CDR3 DNA reads TGTGCCAGTAGTAATCCCTACAGGGGGCGGTCTGAAGCTTTCTTT.

This clone appeared a few times. This sequence joins TRBV7-2 and TRBJ1-4; D not resolved. Between the trimmed V and J ends, which lost 2 bases and 5 bases, there was a span of 9 bases. This CDR3 is 14 amino acids long. Per the germline V gene, CDR1 is SGHTA and CDR2 is FQGNSA. CDR3 in amino acids: CASSLLGVNEKLFF. The CDR3 region has the DNA TGTGCCAGCAGCTTACTGGGTGTCAATGAAAAACTGTTTTTT.

The gene calls are TRBV7-6 and TRBJ1-6; D is ambiguous. V lost 5 bases and J 7 bases, leaving 12 bases between the germline ends. Per germline, CDR1 SGHVS and CDR2 FNYEAQ. CDR3 size: 14 residues. The CDR3 loop is CASSLEGSNSPLHF. In DNA form, the CDR3 reads TGTGCCAGCAGCCTAGAGGGTAGCAATTCACCCCTCCACTTT.

This chain connects TRBV6-5 to TRBJ1-1, with D unclear. Per germline, CDR1 MNHEY and CDR2 SVGAGI. CDR3 size: 14 residues. V was cut by 2 bases and J by 4 bases, with 11 bases left in between. CDR3 in amino acids: CASSYDTLGTEAFF. CDR3 sequence (DNA): TGTGCCAGCAGTTACGACACTCTGGGCACTGAAGCTTTCTTT.

Here the CDR3 DNA reads TGCGCCAGCGGACCTAGCCAGGGTTCTAACTATGGCTACACCTTC. Protein sequence: CASGPSQGSNYGYTF. This sequence joins TRBV5-1 and TRBJ1-2; perhaps TRBD1 as D (5 bases). Germline CDR1 reads SGHRS; CDR2 reads YFSETQ. The CDR3 totals 15 residues. V shed 7 bases and J shed 0 bases, with 16 bases lying between them.

The chain has TRBV4-1 and TRBJ1-6, with a weak D call TRBD1 (5 bases). The V end lost 1 base, the J end lost 9 bases, and 7 bases lay between the germline ends. The CDR3 length is 13 residues. In germline, CDR1 is MGHRA, CDR2 YSYEKL. CDR3 nucleotides: TGCGCCAGCAGCCAAGGGGACCTTTCACCCCTCCACTTT. It yields the protein CASSQGDLSPLHF.

This clone was seen a handful of times. This sequence joins TRBV4-2 and TRBJ1-2; the D gene is possibly TRBD1 (5 bases). Germline assignment: CDR1 LGHNA and CDR2 YNFKEQ. CDR3 length: 16 residues. Trimming took 4 bases from V and 2 from J, leaving 17 bases between them. Here the CDR3 reads CASSPPGSGGNYGYTF. CDR3 nucleotides: TGTGCCAGCAGCCCACCTGGTTCGGGGGGGAACTATGGCTACACCTTC.

The count of this clone is one. This chain links TRBV7-2 with TRBJ2-1, with 8 positions matching TRBD2. Germline V lookup: CDR1 SGHTA, CDR2 FQGNSA. This CDR3 comprises 16 residues. J lost 7 bases, V lost 6 bases, and 14 bases had no gene match. CDR3 residues: CASSLSGAGGRNEQFF. The CDR3 DNA sequence: TGTGCCAGCAGTCTAAGCGGGGCGGGGGGACGAAATGAGCAGTTCTTC.

This clone was seen only a few times. This chain joins TRBV2 and TRBJ1-5; D gene unclear. The CDR3 sequence is 14 residues long. Trimming took 4 bases from V and 0 from J, leaving 7 bases between them. Germline V gives CDR1 SNHLY, CDR2 FYNNEI. Written as DNA, the CDR3 is TGTGCCAGCAGTGCCCCAAATAGCAATCAGCCCCAGCATTTT. It is translated as CASSAPNSNQPQHF.